This TCR beta chain was found in a study of T cell repertoires in cytomegalovirus infection. Study overall: The public TCR beta signatures pointed to both CMV infection and matching HLA type.

Findings of the study overall: Totalled public TCR beta family frequency picked out people who carried CMV plus the relevant HLA. In two of eight donors, the top clonotype was HLA-C-restricted CMV-specific.

Trimming took 0 bases from V and 0 from J; bases not matched to a gene: 4. The CDR3 contains 16 residues. Per the germline V gene, CDR1 is MNHEY and CDR2 is SMNVEV (reference sequence). Via MiXCR, TCRdb re-called the reads, giving one row per CDR3 protein. The sample carries more than 75,000 distinct CDR3 sequences, less than 30% recorded once. As to this clonotype: Its specificity is unknown.

The sequences come from CD8+ T cells from cultured PBMCs, collected from culture after CMV antigen stimulation. The clonotype comes from a human donor in good health (CMV status not recorded). Some clones in this sample may be carry-over from other donors' samples. The chain employs TRBV27 and TRBJ2-7; 8 bases agree with TRBD2. The CDR3: CASSLSVSGSSYEQYF. In nucleotides, the CDR3 is TGTGCCAGCAGTTTATCGGTGAGCGGGAGCTCCTACGAGCAGTACTTC.